These 30 T cell receptor beta chains share one sample of origin, sequenced in a study of cytomegalovirus exposure and HLA in healthy donors. PCR primers comprised 60 Vbeta and 13 Jbeta primers. Data came from immunoSEQ multiplex PCR; TCRdb stores just in-frame clones and leaves some out. This repertoire shows around 100,000 clones, roughly 82% found once; its top ten account for roughly 3.4%. Sequences were obtained from PBMCs. All receptors derive from a young man in good health and CMV-seropositive.

This chain uses TRBV27 with TRBJ2-7; D uncertain. This CDR3 is built from 14 residues. V was trimmed by 5 bases and J by 2 bases, leaving 13 bases between them. Germline V lookup: CDR1 MNHEY, CDR2 SMNVEV (reference sequence). CDR3 sequence reads: CASSQATAAYEQYF. The CDR3 DNA sequence: TGTGCCAGCAGTCAGGCGACGGCCGCCTACGAGCAGTACTTC.

The CDR3 protein is CASRGTGLGSYNEQFF. CDR3 nucleotide sequence: TGTGCCAGTAGGGGAACAGGGCTCGGCTCCTACAATGAGCAGTTCTTC. This chain joins TRBV19 and TRBJ2-1; TRBD1 might be the D (6 bases). V was clipped by 6 bases and J by 0 bases, with 15 bases between them. The CDR3 sequence is 16 residues long. The germline V gene encodes CDR1 LNHDA and CDR2 SQIVND (reference sequence).

The chain uses TRBV5-4 and TRBJ2-1, with TRBD1 identical over 10 bases. The V segment lost 4 bases and the J segment 3 bases; nucleotides outside the gene matches: 7. The length of the CDR3 is 16 residues. Germline V gene sequence: CDR1 SGHNT, CDR2 YYREEE (reference sequence). The CDR3 DNA reads as TGTGCCAGCAGCCTGGACAGGGGGGTGATCTACAATGAGCAGTTCTTC. Its protein is CASSLDRGVIYNEQFF.

In its sample, this clone was seen once. This chain connects TRBV30 to TRBJ2-5; 11 bases match TRBD2. This CDR3 is built from 17 residues. The V segment lost 4 bases and the J segment 4 bases; nucleotides outside the gene matches: 14. The germline CDR1 and CDR2 sequences are GTSNPN and SVGIG (reference sequence). CDR3 region: CAWNTGTSGRGGETQYF. DNA for the CDR3: TGTGCCTGGAATACCGGGACTAGCGGAAGGGGAGGAGAGACCCAGTACTTC. Supplemented by reference TRBV30 and TRBJ2-5, the full variable domain reads SQTIHQWPATLVQPVGSPLSLECTVEGTSNPNLYWYRQAAGRGLQLLFYSVGIGQISSEVPQNLSASRPQDRQFILSSKKLLLSDSGFYLCAWNTGTSGRGGETQYFGPGTRLLVL.

The V and J genes are TRBV10-2 and TRBJ2-3, with D unresolved. The CDR3 length is 11 residues. The V and J ends lost 5 bases and 5 bases respectively, with 5 bases between them. Germline loops: CDR1 WSHSY, CDR2 SAAADI. The DNA of the CDR3 is TGCGCCAGCAGTTCAGTAGATACGCAGTATTTT. It translates to CASSSVDTQYF.

This chain connects TRBV4-1 to TRBJ2-1; 7 nucleotides align to TRBD2. Germline trimming cut 1 base from V and 9 bases from J; bases unmatched to any gene: 9. This CDR3 is 15 amino acids long. Germline assignment: CDR1 MGHRA and CDR2 YSYEKL. The CDR3 coding sequence is TGCGCCAGCAGCCAAGCCCTAGCGGTCCCCGGTGAGCAGTTCTTC. It codes for CASSQALAVPGEQFF.

This clone was counted only a few times. The chain employs TRBV4-1 and TRBJ1-1; D is undetermined. The V and J ends lost 4 bases and 0 bases respectively, with 9 bases between them. Germline loops: CDR1 MGHRA, CDR2 YSYEKL. The CDR3 runs to 14 residues. CDR3 coding DNA: TGCGCCAGCAGCCTGTGGAGGGTGAACACTGAAGCTTTCTTT. Its protein product is CASSLWRVNTEAFF.

The rearrangement links TRBV6-1 to TRBJ2-5; 9 bases map to TRBD1. The germline gives CDR1 MNHNS, CDR2 SASEGT. This CDR3 is built from 16 residues. The junction had 7 bases not matched to a gene; V was cut back by 3 bases and J by 2 bases. CDR3 amino acids: CASSDIGTGTQETQYF. The CDR3 bases are TGTGCCAGCAGTGACATCGGGACAGGGACACAAGAGACCCAGTACTTC.

CDR3: CASSLGTGTYEQYF. CDR3 DNA: TGCGCCAGCAGCTTAGGGACAGGGACCTACGAGCAGTACTTC. The chain couples TRBV5-1 to TRBJ2-7; 9 bases are a match to TRBD1. V trimming: 2 bases; J trimming: 2 bases; junction bases outside the gene matches: 2. This CDR3 is 14 amino acids long. CDR1 is SGHRS and CDR2 is YFSETQ in the germline V gene.

The chain employs TRBV7-9 and TRBJ2-1, with TRBD1 identical over 7 bases. CDR1 is SEHNR and CDR2 is FQNEAQ in the germline V gene (reference sequence). V shed 5 bases, J shed 7 bases, and the junction held 2 bases outside the gene matches. The CDR3 sequence is 12 residues long. In DNA, the CDR3 is TGTGCCAGCAGCCCAGGGGGAAATGAGCAGTTCTTC. As protein: CASSPGGNEQFF.

This rearrangement joins TRBV6-6 to TRBJ1-2; the match to TRBD1 covers 9 bases. This CDR3 is built from 15 residues. From germline, CDR1 is MNHNY and CDR2 SVGAGI (reference sequence). V shed 6 bases and J 4 bases; nucleotides not matched to a gene: 9. As DNA, the CDR3 is TGTGCCAGCAGCCAAACAGGGGGCGCTCCCTATGGCTACACCTTC. It translates to CASSQTGGAPYGYTF.

The chain employs TRBV7-9 and TRBJ2-7; no clear D. CDR3 length equals 13 residues. V dropped 6 bases and J dropped 5 bases, with 14 bases sitting between them. Per the germline V gene, CDR1 is SEHNR and CDR2 is FQNEAQ (reference sequence). This chain's CDR3 is CASSYAPVDEQYF. The CDR3 DNA follows: TGTGCCAGCAGTTACGCGCCGGTGGACGAGCAGTACTTC.

This chain joins TRBV4-1 and TRBJ1-2; 7 positions match TRBD1. This CDR3 is built from 17 residues. Germline CDR1 and CDR2: MGHRA and YSYEKL. J lost 0 bases, V lost 1 base, and 8 bases had no gene match. Here the CDR3 reads CASSQVRTGPANYGYTF. In nucleotides, the CDR3 is TGCGCCAGCAGCCAAGTAAGGACAGGCCCAGCTAACTATGGCTACACCTTC.

This clone was detected only once. This chain uses TRBV10-3 with TRBJ2-6; possible D gene TRBD2, 6 bases. This CDR3 spans 13 amino acids. The ends were cut back, 11 bases at V and 0 bases at J, with 8 bases in the middle. Germline lookup yields CDR1 ENHRY and CDR2 SYGVKD. Written as DNA, the CDR3 is TGTGCCTCTAGCGACTCTGGGGCCAACGTCCTGACTTTC. This codes for CASSDSGANVLTF.

This clone was counted between two and nine times. The V and J genes are TRBV28 and TRBJ1-1, with a possible D match to TRBD1 (5 bases). The CDR3 extends over 14 amino acids. V gave up 2 bases and J gave up 4 bases, with 11 bases separating them. Germline V gene data show CDR1 as MDHEN and CDR2 as SYDVKM. The DNA of the CDR3 is TGTGCCAGCAGTTTAGAAGGGGCTAGCACTGAAGCTTTCTTT. It encodes CASSLEGASTEAFF.

In its sample, this clone was seen once. This rearrangement joins TRBV7-6 to TRBJ2-1; the match to TRBD2 covers 8 bases. V lost 1 base to trimming and J lost 9 bases; unmatched junction nucleotides: 5. The CDR3 totals 14 residues. Germline V lookup: CDR1 SGHVS, CDR2 FNYEAQ. CDR3 in amino acids: CASSLVAGGGEQFF. The CDR3 bases are TGTGCCAGCAGCTTAGTGGCCGGGGGGGGTGAGCAGTTCTTC.

CDR3 region: CASSLSSYEQYF. CDR3 in DNA: TGTGCCAGCAGCCTGAGCTCCTACGAGCAGTACTTC. The chain combines TRBV14 with TRBJ2-7; no definite D call. The CDR3 has 12 residues. Trimming removed 4 bases at V and 0 bases at J, with 4 bases between. Looked up from germline, CDR1 is SGHDN and CDR2 is FVKESK. Supplemented by reference TRBV14 and TRBJ2-7, the full variable domain reads EAGVTQFPSHSVIEKGQTVTLRCDPISGHDNLYWYRRVMGKEIKFLLHFVKESKQDESGMPNNRFLAERTGGTYSTLKVQPAELEDSGVYFCASSLSSYEQYFGPGTRLTVT.

The V call is TRBV7-9, the J call TRBJ2-1; TRBD2 agrees at 8 bases. The CDR3 spans 17 residues. The trim removed 5 bases at V and 6 bases at J, leaving 15 bases unmatched. The germline V gene has CDR1 SEHNR and CDR2 FQNEAQ (reference sequence). The CDR3 nucleotides are TGTGCCAGCAGCCGGGGGGGAGTAGCGAGGTCTTTCAATGAGCAGTTCTTC. Residues: CASSRGGVARSFNEQFF.

This clone showed up just a few times. This chain joins TRBV7-9 and TRBJ1-5; D unresolved. The CDR3 sequence is 14 residues long. Germline V gene lookup returns CDR1 SEHNR and CDR2 FQNEAQ (reference sequence). The V end was cut by 5 bases, the J end by 0 bases, with 8 bases between. Here the CDR3 DNA reads TGTGCCAGCAGCCCCCTGGCTAGCAATCAGCCCCAGCATTTT. Translation gives CASSPLASNQPQHF.

DNA for the CDR3: TGTGCCAGCAGCGTAGCCTTGGGACAGGGGTACGAGCAGTACTTC. This encodes CASSVALGQGYEQYF. The V call is TRBV9, the J call TRBJ2-7; TRBD1 matches 10 bases. V dropped 0 bases and J dropped 4; count of bases not matched to a gene: 4. The CDR3 runs to 15 residues. CDR1 and CDR2 from the germline V gene are SGDLS and YYNGEE.

The gene calls are TRBV7-9 and TRBJ1-1; 7 nucleotides align to TRBD1. The CDR3 is 16 amino acids. Germline V gives CDR1 SEHNR, CDR2 FQNEAQ (reference sequence). J lost 0 bases, V lost 3 bases, and 7 bases had no gene match. DNA for the CDR3: TGTGCCAGCAGCTTTCTCAGGGGGATCATGAACACTGAAGCTTTCTTT. Translated, it gives CASSFLRGIMNTEAFF.

Here the CDR3 reads CASSLGPGNGYTF. CDR3 DNA: TGTGCCAGCAGCTTAGGCCCAGGGAACGGCTACACCTTC. The chain employs TRBV13 and TRBJ1-2; TRBD1 is a possible D gene (5 bases). The CDR3 covers 13 residues. Germline lookup yields CDR1 PRHDT and CDR2 FYEKMQ (reference sequence). V was cut by 0 bases and J by 8 bases, with 10 bases left in between.

DNA for the CDR3: TGTGCCAGCAGCTTACAGGACAGCCCGAACACTGAAGCTTTCTTT. Translation gives CASSLQDSPNTEAFF. This chain connects TRBV9 to TRBJ1-1; possible D gene TRBD1, 6 bases. There are 15 residues in the CDR3. From germline, CDR1 is SGDLS and CDR2 YYNGEE. V dropped 4 bases and J dropped 1 base, with 14 bases sitting between them.

The chain recombines TRBV19 with TRBJ2-7, with D maybe TRBD2 (6 bases). The CDR3 totals 15 residues. The germline CDR1 and CDR2 sequences are LNHDA and SQIVND (reference sequence). Between the trimmed V and J ends, which lost 4 bases and 4 bases, there was a span of 17 bases. The CDR3 nucleotides are TGTGCCAGTAGTAAAACTATGCGGGGCAGTTACGAGCAGTACTTC. The encoded protein is CASSKTMRGSYEQYF.

The chain employs TRBV5-1 and TRBJ1-1; 9 nucleotides agree with TRBD1. CDR3 size: 14 residues. The germline gives CDR1 SGHRS, CDR2 YFSETQ. V shed 3 bases, J shed 6 bases, and the junction held 6 bases outside the gene matches. The DNA for the CDR3 is TGCGCCAGCAGCTCACAGGGGGCGCGCCCTGAAGCTTTCTTT. Protein: CASSSQGARPEAFF. Variable domain in full (rest from reference TRBV5-1 and TRBJ1-1): KAGVTQTPRYLIKTRGQQVTLSCSPISGHRSVSWYQQTPGQGLQFLFEYFSETQRNKGNFPGRFSGRQFSNSRSEMNVSTLELGDSALYLCASSSQGARPEAFFGQGTRLTVV.

The count of this clone is one. The genes are TRBV5-1 and TRBJ2-1; 13 positions match TRBD2. The junction had 7 bases not matched to a gene; V was cut back by 3 bases and J by 1 base. This CDR3 is 18 amino acids long. Germline values: CDR1 SGHRS, CDR2 YFSETQ. CDR3 DNA: TGCGCCAGCAGCTCGGCCCCGGGACTAGCGGGATCCTACAATGAGCAGTTCTTC. Translating gives CASSSAPGLAGSYNEQFF.

The chain's CDR3 is CASSQDHNIAYEQYF. The CDR3 bases are TGTGCCAGCAGCCAAGATCATAACATTGCCTACGAGCAGTACTTC. The chain carries TRBV14 and TRBJ2-7; no definite D call. Deletions cut 0 bases from V and 2 bases from J, with 11 bases between. From germline, CDR1 is SGHDN and CDR2 FVKESK. There are 15 residues in the CDR3.

This clone was recorded only once. This chain connects TRBV18 to TRBJ2-7; TRBD2 agrees at 10 bases. The CDR3 loop spans 15 amino acids. V lost 1 base and J lost 7; bases outside the gene matches: 7. Germline loops: CDR1 KGHSH, CDR2 LQKENI. CDR3 in DNA: TGTGCCAGCTCACCACGACTAGCGGGCCTGGGAGAGCAGTACTTC. Residues: CASSPRLAGLGEQYF.

The V and J genes are TRBV15 and TRBJ2-1, with no clear D. The CDR3 has 14 amino acids. Germline-derived CDR1 and CDR2 are LNHNV and YYDKDF (reference sequence). The germline V and J ends were trimmed by 1 base and 3 bases, with 7 bases remaining between them. The chain's CDR3 is CATSRAGSYNEQFF. The CDR3 DNA reads TGTGCCACCAGCAGAGCGGGTAGCTACAATGAGCAGTTCTTC.

The table lists this clone with a count of one. V gene TRBV27 combines with J gene TRBJ2-2; a possible D gene is TRBD2 (6 bases). Deletions cut 5 bases from V and 4 bases from J, with 20 bases between. Germline-derived CDR1 and CDR2 are MNHEY and SMNVEV (reference sequence). The CDR3 runs 17 residues. The CDR3 DNA follows: TGTGCCAGCAGTCCACCCTCACTAGCCAGCCTCACCGGGGAGCTGTTTTTT. Its translation: CASSPPSLASLTGELFF.